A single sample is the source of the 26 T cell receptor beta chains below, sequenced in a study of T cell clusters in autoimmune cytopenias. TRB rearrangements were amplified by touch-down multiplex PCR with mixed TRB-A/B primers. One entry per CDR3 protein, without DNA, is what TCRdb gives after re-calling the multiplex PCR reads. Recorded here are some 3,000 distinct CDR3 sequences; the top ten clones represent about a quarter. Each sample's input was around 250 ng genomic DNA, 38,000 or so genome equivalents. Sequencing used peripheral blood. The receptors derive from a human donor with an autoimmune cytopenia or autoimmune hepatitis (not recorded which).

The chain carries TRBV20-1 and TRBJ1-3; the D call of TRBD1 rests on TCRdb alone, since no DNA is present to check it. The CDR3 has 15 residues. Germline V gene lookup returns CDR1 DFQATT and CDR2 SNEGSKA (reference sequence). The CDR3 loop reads CSARISGQGGNTIYF.

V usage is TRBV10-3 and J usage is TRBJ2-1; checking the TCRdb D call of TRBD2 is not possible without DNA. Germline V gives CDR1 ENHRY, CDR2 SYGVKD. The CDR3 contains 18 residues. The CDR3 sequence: CAISESWREGSSYNEQFF.

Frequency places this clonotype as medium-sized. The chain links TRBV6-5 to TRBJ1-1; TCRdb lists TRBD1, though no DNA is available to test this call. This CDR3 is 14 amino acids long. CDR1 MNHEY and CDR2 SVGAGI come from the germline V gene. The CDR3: CASSQLGQSPEAFF.

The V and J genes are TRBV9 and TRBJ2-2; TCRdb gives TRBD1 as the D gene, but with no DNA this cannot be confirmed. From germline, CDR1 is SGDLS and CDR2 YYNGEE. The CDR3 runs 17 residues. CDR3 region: CASSVARDRGNTGELFF.

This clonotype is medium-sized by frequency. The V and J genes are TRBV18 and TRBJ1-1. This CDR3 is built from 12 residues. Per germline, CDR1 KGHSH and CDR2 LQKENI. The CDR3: CASSPRATEAFF.

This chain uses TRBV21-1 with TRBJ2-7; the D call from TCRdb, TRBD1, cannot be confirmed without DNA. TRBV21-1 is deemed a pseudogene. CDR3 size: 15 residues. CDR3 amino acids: CASSRRGDRAYEQYF.

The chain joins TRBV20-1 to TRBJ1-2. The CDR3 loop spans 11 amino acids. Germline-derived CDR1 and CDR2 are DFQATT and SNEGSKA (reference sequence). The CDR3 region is CSARGRDGYTF.

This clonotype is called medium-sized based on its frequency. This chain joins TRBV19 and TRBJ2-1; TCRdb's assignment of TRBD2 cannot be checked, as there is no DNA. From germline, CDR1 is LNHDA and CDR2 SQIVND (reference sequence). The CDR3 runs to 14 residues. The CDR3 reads CASSSGGFMGEQFF.

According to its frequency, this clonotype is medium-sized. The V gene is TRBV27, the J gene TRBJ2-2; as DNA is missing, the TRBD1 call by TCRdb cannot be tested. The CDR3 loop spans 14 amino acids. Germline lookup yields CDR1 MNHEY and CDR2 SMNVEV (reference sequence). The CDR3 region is CASSLRDPAGELFF.

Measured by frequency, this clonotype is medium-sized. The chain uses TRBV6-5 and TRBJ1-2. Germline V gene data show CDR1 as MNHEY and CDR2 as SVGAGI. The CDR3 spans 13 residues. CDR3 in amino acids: CASSYSANYGYTF.

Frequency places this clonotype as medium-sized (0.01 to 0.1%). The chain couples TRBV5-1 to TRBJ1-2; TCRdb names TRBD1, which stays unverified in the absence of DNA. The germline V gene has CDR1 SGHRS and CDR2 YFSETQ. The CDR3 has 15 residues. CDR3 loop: CASSLEAGLWDGYTF. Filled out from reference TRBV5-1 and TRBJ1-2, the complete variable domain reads KAGVTQTPRYLIKTRGQQVTLSCSPISGHRSVSWYQQTPGQGLQFLFEYFSETQRNKGNFPGRFSGRQFSNSRSEMNVSTLELGDSALYLCASSLEAGLWDGYTFGSGTRLTVV.

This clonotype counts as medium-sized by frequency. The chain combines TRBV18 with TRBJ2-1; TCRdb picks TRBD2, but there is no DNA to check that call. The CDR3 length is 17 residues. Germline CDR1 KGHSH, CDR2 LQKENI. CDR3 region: CASSPKTSSHSYNEQFF.

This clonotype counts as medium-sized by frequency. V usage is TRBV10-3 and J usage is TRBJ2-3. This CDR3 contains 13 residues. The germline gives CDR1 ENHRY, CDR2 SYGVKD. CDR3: CAISYGSTDTQYF.

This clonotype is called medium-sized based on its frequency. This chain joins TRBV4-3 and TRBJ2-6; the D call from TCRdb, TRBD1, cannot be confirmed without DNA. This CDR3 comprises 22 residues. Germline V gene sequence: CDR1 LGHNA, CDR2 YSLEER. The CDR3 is CASSQDLYGADSLFSGANVLTF.

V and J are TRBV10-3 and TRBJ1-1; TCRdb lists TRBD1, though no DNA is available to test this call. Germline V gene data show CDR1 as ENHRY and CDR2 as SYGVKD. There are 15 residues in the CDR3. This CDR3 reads CAISETGGANTEAFF.

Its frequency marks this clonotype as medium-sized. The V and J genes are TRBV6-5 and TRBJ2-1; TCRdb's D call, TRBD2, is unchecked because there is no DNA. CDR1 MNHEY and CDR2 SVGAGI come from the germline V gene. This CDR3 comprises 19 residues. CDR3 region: CASSYSGLAGAPSYNEQFF.

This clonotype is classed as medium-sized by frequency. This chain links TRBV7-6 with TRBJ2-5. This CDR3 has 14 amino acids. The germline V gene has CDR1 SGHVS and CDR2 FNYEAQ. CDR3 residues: CASSLAHGQETQYF.

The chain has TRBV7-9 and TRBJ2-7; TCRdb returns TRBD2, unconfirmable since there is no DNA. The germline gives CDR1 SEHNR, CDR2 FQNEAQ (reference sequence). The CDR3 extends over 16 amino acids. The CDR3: CASSLEFSQGPYEQYF.

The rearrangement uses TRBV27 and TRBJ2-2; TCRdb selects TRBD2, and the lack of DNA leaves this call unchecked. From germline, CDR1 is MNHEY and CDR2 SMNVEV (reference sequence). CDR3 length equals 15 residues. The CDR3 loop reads CASRNGGRNTGELFF.

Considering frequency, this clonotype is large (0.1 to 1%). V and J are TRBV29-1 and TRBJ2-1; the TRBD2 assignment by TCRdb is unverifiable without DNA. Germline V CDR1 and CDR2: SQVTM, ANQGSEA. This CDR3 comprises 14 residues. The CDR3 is CSVASGRAAGEQFF.

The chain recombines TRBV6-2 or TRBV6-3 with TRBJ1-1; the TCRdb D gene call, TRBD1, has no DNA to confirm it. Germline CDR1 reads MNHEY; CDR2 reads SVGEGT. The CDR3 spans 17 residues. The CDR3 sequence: CASRHQTGGTLNTEAFF.

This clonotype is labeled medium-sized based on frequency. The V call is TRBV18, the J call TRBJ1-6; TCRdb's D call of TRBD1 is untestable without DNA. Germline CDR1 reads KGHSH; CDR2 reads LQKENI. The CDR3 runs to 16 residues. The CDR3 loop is CASSLDRGSFNSPLHF.

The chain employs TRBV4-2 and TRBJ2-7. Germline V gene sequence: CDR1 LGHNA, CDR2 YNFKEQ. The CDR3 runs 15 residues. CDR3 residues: CASSQGTEILIEQYF.

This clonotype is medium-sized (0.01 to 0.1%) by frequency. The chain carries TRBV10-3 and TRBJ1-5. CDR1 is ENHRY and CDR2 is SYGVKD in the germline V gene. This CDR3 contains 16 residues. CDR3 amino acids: CAISELGGVGNQPQHF.

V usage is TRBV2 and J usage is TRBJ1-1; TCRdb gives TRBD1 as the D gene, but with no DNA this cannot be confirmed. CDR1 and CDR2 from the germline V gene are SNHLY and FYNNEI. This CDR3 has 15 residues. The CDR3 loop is CASSETGILGTEAFF.

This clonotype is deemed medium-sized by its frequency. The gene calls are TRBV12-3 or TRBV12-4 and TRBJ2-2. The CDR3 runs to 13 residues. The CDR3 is CASSLQSTGELFF.